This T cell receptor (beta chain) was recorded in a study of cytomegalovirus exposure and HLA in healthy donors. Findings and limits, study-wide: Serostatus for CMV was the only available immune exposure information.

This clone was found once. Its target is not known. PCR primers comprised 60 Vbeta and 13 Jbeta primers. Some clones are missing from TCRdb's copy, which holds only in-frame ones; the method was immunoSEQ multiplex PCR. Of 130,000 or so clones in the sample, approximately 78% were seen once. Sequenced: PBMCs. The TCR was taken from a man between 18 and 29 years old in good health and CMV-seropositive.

The CDR3 here is CASSFGLAGYTGELFF. The CDR3 nucleotides read TGTGCCAGCAGCTTCGGACTAGCGGGATACACCGGGGAGCTGTTTTTT. The V call is TRBV11-2, the J call TRBJ2-2, with 12 nucleotides matching TRBD2. Germline V gives CDR1 SGHAT, CDR2 FQNNGV. There are 16 residues in the CDR3. Unmatched junction bases numbered 2, after V lost 3 bases and J lost 3 bases.